The 28 T cell receptor beta chains below come from one sample, sequenced in a study of blood T cell repertoires in COVID-19. TCRdb's copy holds only in-frame clones and misses some; the assay was immunoSEQ multiplex PCR. This sample yields approximately 210,000 clones, of which roughly 94% are seen a single time; roughly 0.76% belongs to the top ten. Sequenced sample: peripheral blood. These receptors all come from a man aged 25 to 45 with COVID-19, enrolled during active disease.

With regard to this clone: This same CDR3 is encoded by further DNA sequences in the sample. This chain uses TRBV5-1 with TRBJ1-4; TRBD1 aligns across 8 bases. Trimming removed 4 bases from V and 4 bases from J; junction bases left unmatched: 3. Germline lookup yields CDR1 SGHRS and CDR2 YFSETQ. The CDR3 is made up of 14 amino acids. CDR3 bases: TGCGCCAGCAGCCTAGGACAGGGTAATGAAAAACTGTTTTTT. This gives the protein CASSLGQGNEKLFF.

This rearrangement joins TRBV7-3 to TRBJ1-1; TRBD1 might be the D (6 bases). The CDR3 extends over 15 amino acids. CDR1 is SGHTA and CDR2 is FQGTGA in the germline V gene. Trimming removed 2 bases at V and 5 bases at J, with 15 bases between. CDR3 DNA: TGTGCCAGCAGCTTAGGTAGGGGGACACAAACTGAAGCTTTCTTT. Protein sequence: CASSLGRGTQTEAFF.

This clone appeared a single time. The V call is TRBV19, the J call TRBJ1-1; 9 bases align to TRBD1. Germline CDR1 and CDR2: LNHDA and SQIVND (reference sequence). The CDR3 loop spans 15 amino acids. The V and J ends lost 10 bases and 5 bases, in that order; junction bases with no gene match: 14. The CDR3 region is CAIHWTGDVWTEAFF. The CDR3 nucleotides read TGTGCCATTCATTGGACAGGGGACGTTTGGACTGAAGCTTTCTTT.

V usage is TRBV3-1 (or the pseudogene TRBV3-2) and J usage is TRBJ1-2, with D possibly matching TRBD1 (5 bases). The germline V and J ends were trimmed by 4 bases and 5 bases, with 17 bases remaining between them. The CDR3 spans 15 residues. Germline V gene data show CDR1 as LGHDT and CDR2 as YNNKEL (reference sequence). The CDR3: CASSLGYKEGYGYTF. As DNA, the CDR3 is TGTGCCAGCAGCCTAGGCTACAAGGAGGGGTATGGCTACACCTTC.

The chain carries TRBV7-6 and TRBJ2-2; 8 nucleotides agree with TRBD2. CDR3 length: 16 residues. V shed 7 bases, J shed 7 bases, and the junction held 14 bases outside the gene matches. Per germline, CDR1 SGHVS and CDR2 FNYEAQ. CDR3 sequence reads: CASTPTPGGRSGELFF. CDR3 sequence (DNA): TGTGCCAGCACTCCAACGCCGGGGGGGCGCAGCGGGGAGCTGTTTTTT.

The chain links TRBV5-4 to TRBJ1-3, with D uncertain. This CDR3 contains 14 residues. The V and J ends lost 2 bases and 3 bases respectively, with 9 bases between them. Germline V lookup: CDR1 SGHNT, CDR2 YYREEE (reference sequence). The CDR3 DNA reads TGTGCCAGCAGCTTCAACTACGATGGAAACACCATATATTTT. The encoded protein is CASSFNYDGNTIYF.

The chain links TRBV9 to TRBJ1-6, with a weak D call TRBD1 (5 bases). In germline, CDR1 is SGDLS, CDR2 YYNGEE. This CDR3 spans 16 amino acids. V was shortened by 0 bases and J by 7 bases, with 14 bases between the two germline ends. CDR3: CASSVGGQGRNSPLHF. In DNA form, the CDR3 reads TGTGCCAGCAGCGTAGGAGGTCAGGGTAGGAATTCACCCCTCCACTTT.

V is TRBV20-1 and J is TRBJ1-1; TRBD1 aligns across 8 bases. Looked up from germline, CDR1 is DFQATT and CDR2 is SNEGSKA (reference sequence). This CDR3 comprises 16 residues. With V trimmed by 3 bases and J by 1 base, 10 bases remained unmatched. The CDR3 DNA reads as TGCAGTGCTAGTCCCCCCAGGGGGCTAGGGAACACTGAAGCTTTCTTT. This translates into CSASPPRGLGNTEAFF.

The chain combines TRBV7-9 with TRBJ2-1; TRBD2 agrees at 11 bases. The germline gives CDR1 SEHNR, CDR2 FQNEAQ (reference sequence). This CDR3 contains 17 residues. Trimming removed 4 bases from V and 2 bases from J; junction bases left unmatched: 7. The CDR3 DNA reads TGTGCCAGCAGCTCAACACTTAGCGGGGGGGCCTACAATGAGCAGTTCTTC. Translation: CASSSTLSGGAYNEQFF.

The J gene is TRBJ1-2, the V gene TRBV7-2; D remains unclear. CDR3 size: 15 residues. Trimming stripped 5 bases from V and 2 bases from J, with 15 bases between. Germline CDR1 reads SGHTA; CDR2 reads FQGNSA. The chain's CDR3 is CASSTYKTENYGYTF. The CDR3 DNA follows: TGTGCCAGCAGCACCTACAAGACTGAGAACTATGGCTACACCTTC.

The CDR3 DNA reads TGTGCCAGCAGCTTACCCCAGGGTGGCCCCACCCGCACAGATACGCAGTATTTT. Translated: CASSLPQGGPTRTDTQYF. V and J are TRBV11-2 and TRBJ2-3, with D maybe TRBD1 (5 bases). The CDR3 sequence is 18 residues long. Trimming stripped 2 bases from V and 1 base from J, with 19 bases between. Germline assignment: CDR1 SGHAT and CDR2 FQNNGV.

The rearrangement links TRBV7-9 to TRBJ2-1; D may be TRBD1 (7 bases). V was trimmed by 5 bases and J by 3 bases, leaving 11 bases between them. Germline CDR1 reads SEHNR; CDR2 reads FQNEAQ (reference sequence). The CDR3 covers 14 residues. The CDR3 region is CASSPQGGYNEQFF. In DNA, the CDR3 is TGTGCCAGCAGCCCGCAGGGGGGCTACAATGAGCAGTTCTTC.

This chain uses TRBV18 with TRBJ1-2; D ambiguous. The CDR3 covers 17 residues. V was pared by 6 bases and J by 4 bases, with 24 bases between. Looked up from germline, CDR1 is KGHSH and CDR2 is LQKENI. CDR3 DNA sequence: TGTGCCAGCTCCCCGCGGGGAGCAACAGATGGAATCTATGGCTACACCTTC. It is translated as CASSPRGATDGIYGYTF.

DNA of the CDR3: TGTGCCAGCAGCTTGGCCTATTTCCGGGGTACTGAAGCTTTCTTT. Its translation: CASSLAYFRGTEAFF. This rearrangement joins TRBV5-5 to TRBJ1-1; unclear D gene. Germline V gene lookup returns CDR1 SGHKS and CDR2 YYEKEE (reference sequence). V lost 0 bases and J 5 bases, leaving 14 bases between the germline ends. The CDR3 length is 15 residues. Complete variable domain (other parts from reference TRBV5-5 and TRBJ1-1): DAGVTQSPTHLIKTRGQQVTLRCSPISGHKSVSWYQQVLGQGPQFIFQYYEKEERGRGNFPDRFSARQFPNYSSELNVNALLLGDSALYLCASSLAYFRGTEAFFGQGTRLTVV.

The rearrangement uses TRBV12-3 or TRBV12-4 and TRBJ2-7; tentatively, D is TRBD2 (6 bases). CDR3 length equals 13 residues. Trimming removed 4 bases at V and 0 bases at J, with 7 bases between. CDR3 nucleotide sequence: TGTGCCAGCAGTTGGAGGGTCTCCTACGAGCAGTACTTC. Its protein product is CASSWRVSYEQYF.

This chain links TRBV5-6 with TRBJ1-5; D ambiguous. The CDR3 covers 14 residues. Germline V gene sequence: CDR1 SGHDT, CDR2 YYEEEE. V was cut by 0 bases and J by 4 bases, with 8 bases left in between. CDR3 residues: CASSLGQKNQPQHF. DNA for the CDR3: TGTGCCAGCAGCTTGGGCCAGAAAAATCAGCCCCAGCATTTT.

This clone was picked up one time. This chain uses TRBV7-6 with TRBJ1-3; D uncertain. The CDR3 is 15 residues long. V lost 0 bases, J lost 0 bases, and 6 bases lay in between. Per germline, CDR1 SGHVS and CDR2 FNYEAQ. The CDR3 DNA reads TGTGCCAGCAGCTTAGCACCTAGCTCTGGAAACACCATATATTTT. Its protein product is CASSLAPSSGNTIYF.

The V and J genes are TRBV5-1 and TRBJ1-1; D may be TRBD1 (5 bases). The CDR3 covers 16 residues. V was shortened by 0 bases and J by 0 bases, with 12 bases between the two germline ends. CDR1 and CDR2 (germline): SGHRS, YFSETQ. As DNA, the CDR3 is TGCGCCAGCAGCTTGGCTCCAGACAGCCTGAACACTGAAGCTTTCTTT. Amino acids: CASSLAPDSLNTEAFF.

The chain carries TRBV19 and TRBJ2-1, with a tentative D call TRBD1 (6 bases). CDR1 is LNHDA, CDR2 SQIVND, per germline (reference sequence). Between the trimmed V and J ends, which lost 5 bases and 4 bases, there was a span of 21 bases. The CDR3 is made up of 17 amino acids. Written as DNA, the CDR3 is TGTGCCAGTAGTGACCGGGACACCTTCCGGCCATACAATGAGCAGTTCTTC. Translated: CASSDRDTFRPYNEQFF. Full variable domain (outside the CDR3, taken from reference TRBV19 and TRBJ2-1): DGGITQSPKYLFRKEGQNVTLSCEQNLNHDAMYWYRQDPGQGLRLIYYSQIVNDFQKGDIAEGYSVSREKKESFPLTVTSAQKNPTAFYLCASSDRDTFRPYNEQFFGPGTRLTVL.

The chain uses TRBV6-5 and TRBJ2-7; 7 positions match TRBD1. The germline V gene encodes CDR1 MNHEY and CDR2 SVGAGI. J lost 7 bases, V lost 8 bases, and 5 bases had no gene match. The CDR3 contains 11 residues. The CDR3 DNA sequence: TGTGCCAGCCGGGACAGACGGGAGCAGTACTTC. This sequence encodes CASRDRREQYF.

The chain carries TRBV10-3 and TRBJ2-5, with D maybe TRBD2 (6 bases). V was cut by 3 bases and J by 2 bases, with 7 bases left in between. CDR3 size: 13 residues. Germline V CDR1 and CDR2: ENHRY, SYGVKD. The CDR3 DNA is TGTGCCATCAGTGAAGGACTACAAGAGACCCAGTACTTC. It specifies CAISEGLQETQYF.

This rearrangement joins TRBV5-1 to TRBJ1-1; 8 nucleotides agree with TRBD1. Trimming cost V 3 bases and J 3 bases; bases outside gene matches: 4. Germline V lookup: CDR1 SGHRS, CDR2 YFSETQ. This CDR3 spans 14 amino acids. Written as DNA, the CDR3 is TGCGCCAGCAGCTCGCAGGGGGCGCACACTGAAGCTTTCTTT. Protein sequence: CASSSQGAHTEAFF.

The rearrangement links TRBV3-1 (or the pseudogene TRBV3-2) to TRBJ1-5, with 7 bases matching TRBD1. CDR3 length: 15 amino acids. Unmatched junction bases numbered 5, after V lost 1 base and J lost 5 bases. Looked up from germline, CDR1 is LGHDT and CDR2 is YNNKEL (reference sequence). CDR3 in amino acids: CASSQGGGGHQPQHF. Here the CDR3 DNA reads TGTGCCAGCAGCCAAGGAGGAGGGGGCCATCAGCCCCAGCATTTT.

The chain combines TRBV5-1 with TRBJ1-2; 8 bases align to TRBD1. The CDR3 has 19 amino acids. Germline assignment: CDR1 SGHRS and CDR2 YFSETQ. The V and J ends lost 3 bases and 0 bases, in that order; junction bases with no gene match: 16. The CDR3 nucleotides are TGCGCCAGCAGCTCCCTACCTTCATCTACGACAGGGGCTAACTATGGCTACACCTTC. Its protein product is CASSSLPSSTTGANYGYTF.

The CDR3 bases are TGTGCCAGCAGCCACGTACAGGGGGGCAATGAGCAGTTCTTC. Its protein is CASSHVQGGNEQFF. This chain connects TRBV3-1 (or the pseudogene TRBV3-2) to TRBJ2-1, with TRBD1 matching over 8 bases. The junction had 4 bases not matched to a gene; V was cut back by 3 bases and J by 6 bases. The CDR3 length is 14 residues. Germline-derived CDR1 and CDR2 are LGHDT and YNNKEL (reference sequence).

The chain carries TRBV5-1 and TRBJ1-1; D is ambiguous. This CDR3 contains 15 residues. Germline V gives CDR1 SGHRS, CDR2 YFSETQ. With 4 bases removed from V and 0 bases from J, the gap between germline ends came to 13 bases. CDR3 DNA sequence: TGCGCCAGCAGCACAAGAGGCACTTTGAACACTGAAGCTTTCTTT. It translates to CASSTRGTLNTEAFF.

The chain couples TRBV11-2 to TRBJ1-1; D not resolved. Between the trimmed V and J ends, which lost 5 bases and 4 bases, there was a span of 14 bases. Germline V gives CDR1 SGHAT, CDR2 FQNNGV. The CDR3 length is 14 residues. CDR3 DNA: TGTGCCAGCAGCCCCTGGGCAGTTTCCACTGAAGCTTTCTTT. This encodes CASSPWAVSTEAFF.

The chain uses TRBV10-3 and TRBJ2-7, with D perhaps TRBD1 (5 bases). There are 13 residues in the CDR3. V lost 0 bases and J 7 bases, leaving 10 bases between the germline ends. Germline CDR1 is ENHRY and CDR2 is SYGVKD. As DNA, the CDR3 is TGTGCCATCAGTGAGTCTGGGTCAGGGGAGCAGTACTTC. Its protein is CAISESGSGEQYF.